What follows describes a single TCR beta chain. Its antigen is not yet known. Qualities for individual bases were not recorded, and no much larger clone is one base off. The immunoSEQ Assay, a bias-controlled multiplex PCR, was used to amplify TCRbeta CDR3 regions from genomic DNA. The paper's processing steps were these. The number of nucleated cells in each sample was estimated from the amplification of reference gene primers within the assay. To quantify the absolute abundance of each unique TCRbeta CDR3 rearrangement, sequence reads were collapsed and filtered. For each sample, productive Simpson clonality was calculated as the square root of Simpson's diversity index over productive rearrangements. The table comes from immuneACCESS by way of TCRdb, which keeps in-frame sequences with V and J called. Part of the clones is missing from these tables; in studies checked, under half for an unresolved V gene and the rest for unknown reasons. The D gene and trimming were derived from the DNA, and the V and J assignments and clone size from that table. This sample lists 140,000 or so clones; about 88% were detected once. Clones ranked in the top ten supply 2.5% to 3% of the sample.

Spanning cysteine to phenylalanine, the CDR3 consists of 15 amino acids. Only CDR3 DNA remains: 45 bases, in frame from the first base. Trimming takes 5 bases off V and 7 bases off J; junction bases not matched to a gene: 10. Via the germline V gene, CDR1 is SGHVS and CDR2 FQNEAQ. One collaborating source in Seattle enrolled patients while the patients were actively infected and followed the patients over time throughout the course of disease. The collaborating institutions used their own protocols to collect whole blood in K2EDTA tubes. For TCRbeta analysis, collaborators shipped samples as frozen whole blood, isolated PBMCs, or DNA extracted from either of those sample types. The data derive from a study of blood T cell repertoires in COVID-19 (TCRdb year 2020). Concerning the study at large: Collaborator samples came from the United States, Italy and Spain and covered acute and convalescent phases of COVID-19. Sample metadata almost always included a de-identified subject ID, COVID-19 status, age in years and sex. Subjects who had been exposed to COVID-19, were actively infected with it, or had recovered from it provided the deeply sampled blood TCRbeta repertoires that made up the dataset. The prospective study material was composed of cDNA or gDNA derived from T cells, B-cell-depleted T cells, or PBMCs. Samples were obtained from the ongoing ImmuneRACE study (first 160 participants) and from some 1,300 subjects provided by 6 global collaborators. The repertoires were made available in a free public database intended to serve as a resource for research on the immune response to SARS-CoV-2. HLA class I and class II types, where available, came from metadata supplied by the sample provider rather than from assay-based typing. The paper's findings and limits, for the study overall: The quantity of clinical and demographic metadata differed by source and by participant and was supplied without curation.

The rearrangement joined TRBV7-8 to TRBJ2-1, and 8 junction bases match TRBD1. Sequences were obtained from peripheral blood. The sequence was collected from a human donor with COVID-19, enrolled during active disease. The donor label of this sample is uncertain. The CDR3 reads CASSRGQGVRNEQFF. The nucleotide sequence is given as TGTGCCAGCAGCCGCGGACAGGGAGTCAGGAATGAGCAGTTCTTC.